These 15 T cell receptor beta chains originate from one sample sequenced in a study of cytomegalovirus exposure and HLA in healthy donors. Both 60 Vbeta primers and 13 Jbeta primers went into the PCR. Profiled with immunoSEQ multiplex PCR; TCRdb holds only in-frame clones, not every one. This sample has 70,000 to 80,000 clones, with roughly four fifths found just once. Material for sequencing was PBMCs. The receptor source for this set is a man aged 18 to 29 in good health and CMV-seronegative.

The chain couples TRBV7-2 to TRBJ2-3; 7 nucleotides match TRBD1. The V gene end was trimmed by 4 bases and the J gene end by 6 bases; junction bases not matched to a gene: 4. Germline-derived CDR1 and CDR2 are SGHTA and FQGNSA. This CDR3 is built from 13 residues. CDR3 DNA: TGTGCCAGCAGCTCCCTCAGGGGGGATACGCAGTATTTT. Translation gives CASSSLRGDTQYF. The variable domain in full, with the rest retrieved from reference TRBV7-2 and TRBJ2-3, is GAGVSQSPSNKVTEKGKDVELRCDPISGHTALYWYRQSLGQGLEFLIYFQGNSAPDKSGLPSDRFSAERTGGSVSTLTIQRTQQEDSAVYLCASSSLRGDTQYFGPGTRLTVL.

The chain joins TRBV5-1 to TRBJ1-6, with D perhaps TRBD1 (6 bases). Looked up from germline, CDR1 is SGHRS and CDR2 is YFSETQ. V was cut by 0 bases and J by 9 bases, with 10 bases left in between. This CDR3 has 14 amino acids. Here the CDR3 reads CASSLEGGGSPLHF. The CDR3 nucleotides are TGCGCCAGCAGCTTGGAAGGGGGTGGTTCACCCCTCCACTTT. The full variable domain, in which reference TRBV5-1 and TRBJ1-6 provide the parts outside the CDR3, is KAGVTQTPRYLIKTRGQQVTLSCSPISGHRSVSWYQQTPGQGLQFLFEYFSETQRNKGNFPGRFSGRQFSNSRSEMNVSTLELGDSALYLCASSLEGGGSPLHFGNGTRLTVT.

This clone has just one count. The gene calls are TRBV15 and TRBJ1-2; 10 bases are shared with TRBD1. The CDR3 totals 15 residues. Germline V gene data show CDR1 as LNHNV and CDR2 as YYDKDF (reference sequence). V gave up 1 base and J gave up 2 bases; unmatched junction bases: 1. The CDR3 nucleotides are TGTGCCACCAGCAGAGTGGGACAGGGGAACTATGGCTACACCTTC. Translated: CATSRVGQGNYGYTF.

This clone was detected a few times. This rearrangement joins TRBV10-3 to TRBJ2-7, with 12 bases matching TRBD1. The junction had 1 base not matched to a gene; V was cut back by 4 bases and J by 6 bases. Germline CDR1 and CDR2: ENHRY and SYGVKD. This CDR3 is built from 13 residues. CDR3 residues: CAISGGQGAEQYF. DNA for the CDR3: TGTGCCATCAGTGGGGGACAGGGGGCCGAGCAGTACTTC.

The chain recombines TRBV4-1 with TRBJ2-7; TRBD1 agrees at 8 bases. The CDR3 is made up of 17 amino acids. V gave up 2 bases and J gave up 2 bases; unmatched junction bases: 11. Germline CDR1 and CDR2: MGHRA and YSYEKL. The CDR3 loop is CASSQTEGQALTYEQYF. The CDR3 DNA is TGCGCCAGCAGCCAAACCGAGGGACAGGCACTAACCTACGAGCAGTACTTC.

The chain employs TRBV2 and TRBJ2-7; weak D call: TRBD2 (5 bases). CDR1 is SNHLY and CDR2 is FYNNEI in the germline V gene. CDR3 size: 12 residues. Trimming shortened V by 7 bases and J by 7 bases, and 14 bases separated the two germline ends. The CDR3 region is CASNPSGLEQYF. CDR3 bases: TGTGCCAGCAACCCAAGCGGATTAGAGCAGTACTTC.

The rearrangement links TRBV5-8 to TRBJ1-6, with D perhaps TRBD1 (6 bases). Germline V gene sequence: CDR1 SGHTS, CDR2 YDEGEE. V was pared by 2 bases and J by 7 bases, with 13 bases between. The length of the CDR3 is 15 residues. This CDR3 reads CASSLGSRGNSPLHF. The CDR3 DNA sequence: TGTGCCAGCAGCTTAGGGTCCAGGGGAAATTCACCCCTCCACTTT.

Notes on this clone: Its ends do not fully match the called genes, so a read error is possible. The chain couples TRBV7-9 to TRBJ2-7, with 11 bases lining up with TRBD2. Germline V lookup: CDR1 SEHNR, CDR2 FQNEAQ (reference sequence). CDR3 length equals 13 residues. CDR3 nucleotide sequence: TGTGCCAGCAGCCTAGCGGGGGGCTACGAGCAGTACTTC. Its protein is CASSLAGGYEQYF.

V is TRBV30 and J is TRBJ2-3; 7 nucleotides line up with TRBD2. Germline assignment: CDR1 GTSNPN and CDR2 SVGIG (reference sequence). V was clipped by 2 bases and J by 4 bases; unmatched bases: 9. CDR3 length: 15 residues. This CDR3 reads CAWSSRGGLADTQYF. In nucleotides, the CDR3 is TGTGCCTGGAGTTCTAGGGGAGGACTAGCAGATACGCAGTATTTT. Based on the CDR3 plus reference TRBV30 and TRBJ2-3, the full variable domain is SQTIHQWPATLVQPVGSPLSLECTVEGTSNPNLYWYRQAAGRGLQLLFYSVGIGQISSEVPQNLSASRPQDRQFILSSKKLLLSDSGFYLCAWSSRGGLADTQYFGPGTRLTVL.

The CDR3 here is CSVGREGREQYF. Here the CDR3 DNA reads TGCAGCGTTGGGCGGGAGGGCCGCGAGCAGTACTTC. This rearrangement joins TRBV29-1 to TRBJ2-7, with 9 positions matching TRBD2. Looked up from germline, CDR1 is SQVTM and CDR2 is ANQGSEA. This CDR3 spans 12 amino acids. Trimming at V came to 4 bases and at J to 6 bases, leaving 4 bases not matched to a gene.

This clone came up a few times. The V gene is TRBV5-6, the J gene TRBJ1-5; tentative D call: TRBD1 (6 bases). Trimming removed 3 bases at V and 2 bases at J, with 12 bases between. The CDR3 loop spans 15 amino acids. In germline, CDR1 is SGHDT, CDR2 YYEEEE. The DNA for the CDR3 is TGTGCCAGCAGCTGGATGGACAGCGGCAATCAGCCCCAGCATTTT. It codes for CASSWMDSGNQPQHF.

The table lists this clone with a count of one. CDR3 DNA: TGCGCCAGCAGCTTGGCCCAGCGGGGGGGCCGGAACCAAGAGACCCAGTACTTC. Protein sequence: CASSLAQRGGRNQETQYF. The V and J genes are TRBV5-1 and TRBJ2-5; 10 nucleotides line up with TRBD2. This CDR3 region has 18 residues. V trimming: 0 bases; J trimming: 0 bases; junction bases outside the gene matches: 8. Per germline, CDR1 SGHRS and CDR2 YFSETQ. Supplemented by reference TRBV5-1 and TRBJ2-5, the full variable domain reads KAGVTQTPRYLIKTRGQQVTLSCSPISGHRSVSWYQQTPGQGLQFLFEYFSETQRNKGNFPGRFSGRQFSNSRSEMNVSTLELGDSALYLCASSLAQRGGRNQETQYFGPGTRLLVL.

This chain uses TRBV7-9 with TRBJ1-3; 8 nucleotides agree with TRBD1. CDR3 length: 16 amino acids. The germline V gene has CDR1 SEHNR and CDR2 FQNEAQ (reference sequence). After removal of 2 bases from V and 3 bases from J, the junction contained 6 bases not matched to a gene. CDR3 in amino acids: CASSLSQGAGGNTIYF. In DNA form, the CDR3 reads TGTGCCAGCAGCTTAAGTCAGGGGGCAGGTGGAAACACCATATATTTT.

The rearrangement uses TRBV9 and TRBJ1-3; 7 bases map to TRBD1. CDR3 length: 15 residues. Per germline, CDR1 SGDLS and CDR2 YYNGEE. Trimming cost V 1 base and J 2 bases; bases outside gene matches: 3. The CDR3 coding sequence is TGTGCCAGCAGCGTAAAGACAGGGACTGGAAACACCATATATTTT. Protein sequence: CASSVKTGTGNTIYF. Full variable domain (outside the CDR3, taken from reference TRBV9 and TRBJ1-3): DSGVTQTPKHLITATGQRVTLRCSPRSGDLSVYWYQQSLDQGLQFLIQYYNGEERAKGNILERFSAQQFPDLHSELNLSSLELGDSALYFCASSVKTGTGNTIYFGEGSWLTVV.

This chain joins TRBV10-3 and TRBJ2-1; TRBD1 matches at 7 bases. Germline V gives CDR1 ENHRY, CDR2 SYGVKD. Trimming cost V 0 bases and J 12 bases; bases outside gene matches: 23. This CDR3 contains 19 residues. CDR3 sequence reads: CAISESGAGGRMSPPGQFF. DNA of the CDR3: TGTGCCATCAGTGAGTCGGGGGCAGGGGGTCGCATGTCCCCTCCGGGGCAGTTCTTC.